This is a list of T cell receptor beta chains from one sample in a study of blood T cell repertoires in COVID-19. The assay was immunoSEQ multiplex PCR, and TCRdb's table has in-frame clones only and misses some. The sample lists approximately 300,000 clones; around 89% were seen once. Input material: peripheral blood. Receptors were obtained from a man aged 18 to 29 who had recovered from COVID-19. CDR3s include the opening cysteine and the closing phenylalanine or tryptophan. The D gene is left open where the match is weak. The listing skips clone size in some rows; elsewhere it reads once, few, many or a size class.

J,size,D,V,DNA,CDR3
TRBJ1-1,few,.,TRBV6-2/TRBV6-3,TGTGCCAGCACCCCGGAGGGGAACACTGAAGCTTTCTTT,CASTPEGNTEAFF
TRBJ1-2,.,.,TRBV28,TGTGCCAGCAGCGGTTCTAACTATGGCTACACCTTC,CASSGSNYGYTF
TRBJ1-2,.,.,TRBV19,TGTGCCAGCGCCCTTCGGGACATTTTTAACTATGGCTACACCTTC,CASALRDIFNYGYTF
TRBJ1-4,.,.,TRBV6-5,TGTGCCAGCAGTTTCTACAGTGCAACTAATGAAAAACTGTTTTTT,CASSFYSATNEKLFF
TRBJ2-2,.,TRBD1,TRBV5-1,TGCGCCAGCAGCCCAGCACAGGGGTATAGCACCGGGGAGCTGTTTTTT,CASSPAQGYSTGELFF
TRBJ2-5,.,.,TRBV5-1,TGCGCCAGCAGTTTACAAGAGACCCAGTACTTC,CASSLQETQYF
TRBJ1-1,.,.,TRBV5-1,TGCGCCAGCAGCTTACAGGGAAGAACGAACACTGAAGCTTTCTTT,CASSLQGRTNTEAFF
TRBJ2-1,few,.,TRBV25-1,TGTGCCAGCAGTGAGGCGGGACAGTACAATGAGCAGTTCTTC,CASSEAGQYNEQFF
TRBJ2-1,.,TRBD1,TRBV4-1,TGCGCCAGCAGCCAAGATCTAGGGACAGGGCTCGGACGAGAGCAGTTCTTC,CASSQDLGTGLGREQFF
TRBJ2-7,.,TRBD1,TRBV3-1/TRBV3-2,TGTGCCAGCAGCCAAGATTTTCCGGGACAGGGACACTACGAGCAGTACTTC,CASSQDFPGQGHYEQYF